This entry concerns a single TCR beta chain. Trimming shortened V by 3 bases and J by 7 bases, and 15 bases separated the two germline ends. The CDR3 has 15 amino acids. Germline V CDR1 and CDR2: KGHDR, SFDVKD. TCR beta chains were sequenced at survey level with immunoSEQ. Clones were sequenced by immunoSEQ multiplex PCR, and TCRdb holds only the in-frame ones, with some missing. Altogether approximately 70,000 clones are present, roughly 95% being singletons, with the ten largest covering roughly 4.5%. This chain joins TRBV24-1 and TRBJ2-1; tentative D call: TRBD1 (6 bases). The sequenced sample was PBMCs. The receptor was isolated from a man between 35 and 55 years old with rheumatoid arthritis. The CDR3 DNA is TGTGCCACCAGTGATCCCCTCACAGGGACGAATGAGCAGTTCTTC. Residues: CATSDPLTGTNEQFF.